The next 4 T cell receptor beta chains were all read from a single sample in a study of shared clonotypes between healthy human individuals. Here immunoSEQ multiplex PCR was the method, and the copy in TCRdb shows in-frame clones only, minus some. The table records more than 850,000 clones, 75% to 85% of them present only once. Sequencing was carried out using memory CD4+ T cells from PBMCs. Regarding subset: CD45RA-negative fraction. The receptor source for this set is a man in his late teens or twenties in good health. Some clones in this sample may be carry-over from other donors' samples.

This rearrangement joins TRBV10-3 to TRBJ2-3, with 11 bases matching TRBD2. V dropped 8 bases and J dropped 2; count of bases not matched to a gene: 3. CDR3 length: 14 residues. Looked up from germline, CDR1 is ENHRY and CDR2 is SYGVKD. The CDR3 sequence: CAIRLAGPTDTQYF. CDR3 DNA sequence: TGTGCCATCCGACTAGCGGGACCCACAGATACGCAGTATTTT.

The J gene is TRBJ1-4, the V gene TRBV28; D perhaps matches TRBD1 (5 bases). The CDR3 sequence is 15 residues long. The V and J ends lost 5 bases and 6 bases respectively, with 16 bases between them. Germline CDR1 MDHEN, CDR2 SYDVKM. The CDR3 DNA follows: TGTGCCAGCAGTCAGGGTGGGCGAAGGGATGAAAAACTGTTTTTT. Its translation: CASSQGGRRDEKLFF.

This chain connects TRBV28 to TRBJ1-5; D is uncertain. The length of the CDR3 is 14 residues. The V gene lost 6 bases and the J gene lost 5 bases, with 14 bases spanning the gap. Germline V CDR1 and CDR2: MDHEN, SYDVKM. In nucleotides, the CDR3 is TGTGCCAGCAGCTCCGTGTTCCGGGATCAGCCCCAGCATTTT. Its translation is CASSSVFRDQPQHF.

The rearrangement uses TRBV5-1 and TRBJ2-5; 7 bases align to TRBD1. The junction had 10 bases not matched to a gene; V was cut back by 4 bases and J by 7 bases. The length of the CDR3 is 14 residues. The germline V gene has CDR1 SGHRS and CDR2 YFSETQ. CDR3 protein: CASSNQQGFGTQYF. As DNA, the CDR3 is TGCGCCAGCAGCAACCAACAGGGGTTTGGGACCCAGTACTTC.